This TCR beta chain comes out of a study of blood T cells in healthy people across ages. Study context: Every two T cells gave about one barcoded beta molecule via template switching.

With 5 bases removed from V and 1 base from J, the gap between germline ends came to 6 bases. CDR3 length: 13 residues. Germline CDR1 reads MDHEN; CDR2 reads SYDVKM. Through a sample-barcoded 5' primer and a J-beta primer mix, a second PCR was run for 7 to 11 cycles. TCRdb reanalysed the 5' RACE reads using MiXCR and keeps one entry per CDR3 protein. The repertoire has about 1.8 million distinct CDR3 sequences, about 50% of them found once; the top ten carry 2% to 2.5%. This clonotype turned up a few times. The source is a woman in her forties in good health. The specimen was blood. The V gene is TRBV28, the J gene TRBJ1-5; D unresolved. Written as DNA, the CDR3 is TGTGCCAGCAGTACAATGAGCAATCAGCCCCAGCATTTT. Amino acid sequence: CASSTMSNQPQHF.